What follows are 21 T cell receptor beta chains derived from one specimen sequenced in a study of cytomegalovirus exposure and HLA in healthy donors. Using immunoSEQ multiplex PCR, the repertoire was profiled, and TCRdb retains in-frame clones only, with some absent. The table includes about 330,000 clones, roughly 89% detected once. Sequenced sample: PBMCs. These receptor sequences come from a woman between 18 and 29 years old in good health and CMV-seronegative.

The chain carries TRBV7-3 and TRBJ2-5; D not resolved. This CDR3 contains 16 residues. With 2 bases removed from V and 0 bases from J, the gap between germline ends came to 13 bases. Germline V gene sequence: CDR1 SGHTA, CDR2 FQGTGA. The CDR3 sequence is CASSLLNSKDQETQYF. The CDR3 DNA reads TGTGCCAGCAGCTTATTGAACAGCAAGGACCAAGAGACCCAGTACTTC.

This chain uses TRBV2 with TRBJ2-5; the match to TRBD2 covers 7 bases. V gave up 3 bases and J gave up 1 base; unmatched junction bases: 5. This CDR3 comprises 15 residues. Germline V gives CDR1 SNHLY, CDR2 FYNNEI. The CDR3 reads CASSERRESQETQYF. The DNA of the CDR3 is TGTGCCAGCAGTGAGCGGCGGGAGAGCCAAGAGACCCAGTACTTC.

The chain has TRBV25-1 and TRBJ1-1; D gene uncertain. The CDR3 sequence is 15 residues long. The germline V and J ends were trimmed by 4 bases and 0 bases, with 12 bases remaining between them. Germline V gene data show CDR1 as MGHDK and CDR2 as SYGVNS. The CDR3 coding sequence is TGTGCCAGCAGTGCACCGGGATCCATGAACACTGAAGCTTTCTTT. Its translation: CASSAPGSMNTEAFF.

The chain has TRBV6-5 and TRBJ2-7; D is unclear. The length of the CDR3 is 14 residues. The germline V gene encodes CDR1 MNHEY and CDR2 SVGAGI. The germline V and J ends were trimmed by 0 bases and 3 bases, with 9 bases remaining between them. Here the CDR3 reads CASSYSTGLYEQYF. The CDR3 DNA follows: TGTGCCAGCAGTTACTCGACGGGTCTCTACGAGCAGTACTTC.

V is TRBV10-3 and J is TRBJ2-1, with 7 positions matching TRBD2. The length of the CDR3 is 13 residues. Per germline, CDR1 ENHRY and CDR2 SYGVKD. Germline trimming cut 7 bases from V and 13 bases from J; bases unmatched to any gene: 13. This chain's CDR3 is CAIMGGLNLSQFF. DNA for the CDR3: TGTGCCATCATGGGGGGACTAAACTTATCCCAGTTCTTC.

This chain uses TRBV28 with TRBJ1-5; 7 positions agree with TRBD1. V lost 4 bases, J lost 4 bases, and 13 bases stayed unmatched. This CDR3 contains 17 residues. The germline gives CDR1 MDHEN, CDR2 SYDVKM. As DNA, the CDR3 is TGTGCCAGCAGTTCACAGGGGTTAAGGGTACGGAATCAGCCCCAGCATTTT. Translation gives CASSSQGLRVRNQPQHF.

The sample holds a few counts of this clone. CDR3 in amino acids: CAWSATNGELFF. CDR3 DNA sequence: TGTGCCTGGAGTGCTACGAACGGGGAGCTGTTTTTT. The V and J genes are TRBV30 and TRBJ2-2; D uncertain. Trimming cost V 1 base and J 7 bases, with 7 bases left between them. Germline-derived CDR1 and CDR2 are GTSNPN and SVGIG (reference sequence). The CDR3 is made up of 12 amino acids.

The count of this clone is one. The V call is TRBV15, the J call TRBJ1-2, with 9 nucleotides matching TRBD1. Looked up from germline, CDR1 is LNHNV and CDR2 is YYDKDF (reference sequence). The CDR3 runs to 15 residues. V was clipped by 3 bases and J by 4 bases; unmatched bases: 6. As DNA, the CDR3 is TGTGCCACCAGCAGGAGGGACAGGGAACTCTATGGCTACACCTTC. This sequence encodes CATSRRDRELYGYTF.

V is TRBV7-2 and J is TRBJ1-3; weak D call: TRBD1 (6 bases). The CDR3 is 14 residues long. The ends were cut back, 7 bases at V and 3 bases at J, with 13 bases in the middle. Germline values: CDR1 SGHTA, CDR2 FQGNSA. CDR3 sequence: CASKPGHSGNTIYF. CDR3 coding DNA: TGTGCCAGCAAACCGGGACACAGTGGAAACACCATATATTTT.

The V and J genes are TRBV2 and TRBJ2-6; 7 bases agree with TRBD2. Per the germline V gene, CDR1 is SNHLY and CDR2 is FYNNEI. The CDR3 runs to 15 residues. V was clipped by 6 bases and J by 1 base; unmatched bases: 3. The DNA for the CDR3 is TGTGCCAGCAGCAACGGGGGGTCTGGGGCCAACGTCCTGACTTTC. Amino acid sequence: CASSNGGSGANVLTF.

The count of this clone is one. DNA of the CDR3: TGTGCCAGCAGAACGGGACAGGGGGCCGGTAGCGAGCAGTACTTC. Amino acids: CASRTGQGAGSEQYF. The chain carries TRBV6-5 and TRBJ2-7; 12 positions agree with TRBD1. The CDR3 has 15 amino acids. The trim removed 6 bases at V and 6 bases at J, leaving 9 bases unmatched. The germline CDR1 and CDR2 sequences are MNHEY and SVGAGI.

V gene TRBV28 combines with J gene TRBJ1-1; tentative D call: TRBD1 (6 bases). V was pared by 3 bases and J by 1 base, with 15 bases between. Germline V gene lookup returns CDR1 MDHEN and CDR2 SYDVKM. CDR3 length: 16 residues. Here the CDR3 DNA reads TGTGCCAGCAGTTTCCCACAACAGGGTCGGAACACTGAAGCTTTCTTT. Its translation is CASSFPQQGRNTEAFF. The entire variable domain, with the rest obtained from reference TRBV28 and TRBJ1-1, is as follows: DVKVTQSSRYLVKRTGEKVFLECVQDMDHENMFWYRQDPGLGLRLIYFSYDVKMKEKGDIPEGYSVSREKKERFSLILESASTNQTSMYLCASSFPQQGRNTEAFFGQGTRLTVV.

The sample holds one count of this clone. This chain connects TRBV27 to TRBJ2-1; D not resolved. CDR3 length equals 15 residues. With 8 bases removed from V and 1 base from J, the gap between germline ends came to 15 bases. CDR1 and CDR2 (germline): MNHEY, SMNVEV (reference sequence). DNA of the CDR3: TGTGCCAGCCTCCGTAGGCAGGCATCCTACAATGAGCAGTTCTTC. Protein sequence: CASLRRQASYNEQFF.

The rearrangement links TRBV5-4 to TRBJ2-2; the match to TRBD1 covers 7 bases. The CDR3 length is 15 residues. V was clipped by 7 bases and J by 1 base; unmatched bases: 7. Germline V lookup: CDR1 SGHNT, CDR2 YYREEE (reference sequence). CDR3 region: CASAHRDRNTGELFF. The DNA for the CDR3 is TGTGCCAGCGCACACCGGGACAGGAACACCGGGGAGCTGTTTTTT.

The rearrangement links TRBV7-3 to TRBJ2-5; 7 bases match TRBD1. V lost 5 bases and J lost 5; bases outside the gene matches: 8. The CDR3 is 14 amino acids. Looked up from germline, CDR1 is SGHTA and CDR2 is FQGTGA. CDR3 nucleotide sequence: TGTGCCAGCAGCCCCGACAGGGCTGCGGAGACCCAGTACTTC. Amino acid sequence: CASSPDRAAETQYF.

The CDR3 nucleotides are TGCGCCAGCAGCCAAGAGCCTCAGGGGGATCAGCCCCAGCATTTT. Amino acid sequence: CASSQEPQGDQPQHF. The chain recombines TRBV4-1 with TRBJ1-5, with 7 bases that match TRBD1. The CDR3 is 15 amino acids. Trimming at V came to 0 bases and at J to 5 bases, leaving 4 bases not matched to a gene. Germline lookup yields CDR1 MGHRA and CDR2 YSYEKL.

The V gene is TRBV2, the J gene TRBJ2-3; 8 nucleotides align to TRBD2. Trimming removed 7 bases from V and 10 bases from J; junction bases left unmatched: 13. The V gene's germline CDR1 is SNHLY and CDR2 FYNNEI. This CDR3 has 14 amino acids. The CDR3 DNA reads as TGTGCCAGCACCGTCTTACTAGCGGTCCATCCGCAGTATTTT. This codes for CASTVLLAVHPQYF.

The chain joins TRBV7-9 to TRBJ2-7, with 11 bases identical to TRBD2. The CDR3 contains 15 residues. Germline V gives CDR1 SEHNR, CDR2 FQNEAQ (reference sequence). The J segment lost 3 bases and the V segment lost 5 bases, leaving 6 bases of the junction unmatched. CDR3 loop: CASSPLAGDNYEQYF. The CDR3 DNA follows: TGTGCCAGCAGCCCACTAGCGGGAGACAACTACGAGCAGTACTTC.

The rearrangement joins TRBV6-5 to TRBJ2-1; 9 bases map to TRBD2. Unmatched junction bases numbered 6, after V lost 5 bases and J lost 7 bases. Germline CDR1 reads MNHEY; CDR2 reads SVGAGI. The CDR3 is made up of 14 amino acids. The CDR3 coding sequence is TGTGCCAGCAGTGAACGACTAGCGGTAAATGAGCAGTTCTTC. Protein sequence: CASSERLAVNEQFF.

The chain recombines TRBV7-2 with TRBJ2-5, with a weak D call TRBD2 (7 bases). V was cut by 1 base and J by 5 bases, with 14 bases left in between. The CDR3 extends over 15 amino acids. Germline V gene sequence: CDR1 SGHTA, CDR2 FQGNSA. The CDR3 sequence is CASSLVAGEGETQYF. CDR3 bases: TGTGCCAGCAGCTTAGTAGCAGGGGAGGGGGAGACCCAGTACTTC.

In DNA form, the CDR3 reads TGTGCCAGCAGCGTTAGGGAGACTAGCGGGTTTTCCTACGAGCAGTACTTC. Translating gives CASSVRETSGFSYEQYF. The chain uses TRBV7-6 and TRBJ2-7, with 10 bases aligning to TRBD2. Germline trimming cut 5 bases from V and 1 base from J; bases unmatched to any gene: 11. The CDR3 has 17 residues. Germline values: CDR1 SGHVS, CDR2 FNYEAQ.